Each of the 16 T cell receptor beta chains below was sequenced from the same sample in a study of persistence of HIV-infected CD4 T cells. These receptors' targets are unknown. Cells were stimulated with CMV-infected fibroblast lysates at 10 ug/mL. CD40L-negative CD69-negative CD45RO-high memory CD4+ T cells were sorted as populations depleted of antigen-responding cells. This was the immunoSEQ version 4 assay in survey mode. Only in-frame clones appear in the TCRdb table, and some are missing; sequencing was by immunoSEQ multiplex PCR. The sample includes approximately 31,000 clones, roughly 80% of them seen just once. Sequenced here: CD4+ T cells sorted from PBMCs after approximately 19-hour stimulation, sampled from a patient who received antiretroviral therapy. The receptors come from an adult woman with HIV who was CMV-seropositive.

The chain employs TRBV11-3 and TRBJ2-1; TRBD2 agrees at 12 bases. The germline V gene encodes CDR1 SGHNT and CDR2 YENEEA. CDR3 length: 13 amino acids. The ends lost 10 bases at V and 7 bases at J; junction bases unmatched: 5. CDR3 loop: CATSSGGANEQFF. The CDR3 DNA is TGTGCCACTTCTAGCGGGGGGGCAAATGAGCAGTTCTTC. The complete variable domain, with remaining parts taken from reference TRBV11-3 and TRBJ2-1, reads EAGVVQSPRYKIIEKKQPVAFWCNPISGHNTLYWYLQNLGQGPELLIRYENEEAVDDSQLPKDRFSAERLKGVDSTLKIQPAELGDSAVYLCATSSGGANEQFFGPGTRLTVL.

The V call is TRBV4-3, the J call TRBJ1-5; TRBD1 agrees at 7 bases. Germline loops: CDR1 LGHNA, CDR2 YSLEER. The CDR3 is 19 amino acids. V lost 1 base to trimming and J lost 5 bases; unmatched junction nucleotides: 17. CDR3 coding DNA: TGCGCCAGCAGCCAAGTTGGCAGGGGGAGCAAGGTAAGCCATCAGCCCCAGCATTTT. Translated, it gives CASSQVGRGSKVSHQPQHF.

V gene TRBV19 combines with J gene TRBJ1-5, with TRBD1 matching over 7 bases. The CDR3 runs to 14 residues. Germline loops: CDR1 LNHDA, CDR2 SQIVND (reference sequence). V shed 5 bases, J shed 7 bases, and the junction held 8 bases outside the gene matches. The CDR3 spells CASSAGQNFQPQHF. CDR3 nucleotide sequence: TGTGCCAGTAGTGCGGGACAGAATTTCCAGCCCCAGCATTTT.

This clone was detected once. CDR3 residues: CASSLEGRPIYGYTF. In nucleotides, the CDR3 is TGCGCCAGCAGCTTGGAGGGCAGACCTATCTATGGCTACACCTTC. The rearrangement uses TRBV5-1 and TRBJ1-2, with no clear D. Germline V gives CDR1 SGHRS, CDR2 YFSETQ. This CDR3 has 15 amino acids. The V and J ends lost 0 bases and 4 bases respectively, with 13 bases between them. The full variable domain, completed using reference TRBV5-1 and TRBJ1-2, is KAGVTQTPRYLIKTRGQQVTLSCSPISGHRSVSWYQQTPGQGLQFLFEYFSETQRNKGNFPGRFSGRQFSNSRSEMNVSTLELGDSALYLCASSLEGRPIYGYTFGSGTRLTVV.

The sample holds a few counts of this clone. This chain uses TRBV14 with TRBJ2-7; TRBD1 is a possible D gene (6 bases). CDR3 size: 14 residues. CDR1 and CDR2 (germline): SGHDN, FVKESK. V was clipped by 2 bases and J by 3 bases, with 11 bases between them. The chain's CDR3 is CASSQQTGNYEQYF. The CDR3 bases are TGTGCCAGCAGCCAACAGACAGGCAACTACGAGCAGTACTTC. The full variable domain, completed using reference TRBV14 and TRBJ2-7, is EAGVTQFPSHSVIEKGQTVTLRCDPISGHDNLYWYRRVMGKEIKFLLHFVKESKQDESGMPNNRFLAERTGGTYSTLKVQPAELEDSGVYFCASSQQTGNYEQYFGPGTRLTVT.

The genes are TRBV7-3 and TRBJ2-2; D gene ambiguous. This CDR3 has 15 amino acids. Germline loops: CDR1 SGHTA, CDR2 FQGTGA. V was shortened by 4 bases and J by 0 bases, with 9 bases between the two germline ends. As DNA, the CDR3 is TGTGCCAGCAGCTCGACCGGATCGAACACCGGGGAGCTGTTTTTT. It translates to CASSSTGSNTGELFF.

The rearrangement joins TRBV6-6 to TRBJ1-4; no clear D gene. The CDR3 is 15 amino acids. In germline, CDR1 is MNHNY, CDR2 SVGAGI (reference sequence). The V and J ends lost 6 bases and 0 bases respectively, with 11 bases between them. The CDR3 region is CASRRRVATNEKLFF. The CDR3 DNA is TGTGCCAGCAGGCGAAGAGTTGCAACTAATGAAAAACTGTTTTTT.

V and J are TRBV10-3 and TRBJ2-6; D perhaps matches TRBD1 (6 bases). V was pared by 4 bases and J by 2 bases, with 9 bases between. Germline CDR1 and CDR2: ENHRY and SYGVKD. The CDR3 has 15 residues. The CDR3 loop is CAISVQGTGANVLTF. The CDR3 nucleotides are TGTGCCATCAGTGTACAGGGAACTGGGGCCAACGTCCTGACTTTC.

This clone was detected only a few times. The genes are TRBV19 and TRBJ2-2; 10 positions match TRBD2. The CDR3 runs to 15 residues. Germline V gene lookup returns CDR1 LNHDA and CDR2 SQIVND (reference sequence). V lost 6 bases and J lost 7; bases outside the gene matches: 8. The CDR3 loop reads CASRGAGGPFGELFF. Written as DNA, the CDR3 is TGTGCCAGTAGGGGAGCGGGAGGGCCTTTCGGGGAGCTGTTTTTT.

The chain has TRBV5-1 and TRBJ1-5; D gene uncertain. Trimming took 3 bases from V and 0 from J, leaving 10 bases between them. Germline CDR1 is SGHRS and CDR2 is YFSETQ. This CDR3 has 15 residues. The CDR3 DNA reads as TGCGCCAGCAGCTCGGACGGTGATAGCAATCAGCCCCAGCATTTT. It codes for CASSSDGDSNQPQHF.

V and J are TRBV5-4 and TRBJ2-5; 8 positions agree with TRBD2. CDR1 and CDR2 (germline): SGHNT, YYREEE (reference sequence). J lost 5 bases, V lost 1 base, and 7 bases had no gene match. The CDR3 sequence is 15 residues long. CDR3 protein: CASSLRSGGAETQYF. CDR3 DNA sequence: TGTGCCAGCAGCTTGAGGTCGGGGGGGGCGGAGACCCAGTACTTC.

V and J are TRBV19 and TRBJ2-3; perhaps TRBD1 as D (6 bases). CDR1 is LNHDA, CDR2 SQIVND, per germline (reference sequence). This CDR3 region has 16 residues. Deletions cut 1 base from V and 2 bases from J, with 13 bases between. DNA of the CDR3: TGTGCCAGTAGTATAGGCCCCGGACAGCTCACAGATACGCAGTATTTT. This translates into CASSIGPGQLTDTQYF. The whole variable domain, filled in from reference TRBV19 and TRBJ2-3, reads DGGITQSPKYLFRKEGQNVTLSCEQNLNHDAMYWYRQDPGQGLRLIYYSQIVNDFQKGDIAEGYSVSREKKESFPLTVTSAQKNPTAFYLCASSIGPGQLTDTQYFGPGTRLTVL.

Only one count was recorded for this clone. This chain uses TRBV7-6 with TRBJ2-1; 10 bases line up with TRBD2. From germline, CDR1 is SGHVS and CDR2 FNYEAQ. V shed 3 bases and J 7 bases; nucleotides not matched to a gene: 3. The CDR3 length is 14 residues. For the CDR3, the DNA is TGTGCCAGCAGCTTTAGCGGGGGGTCTAATGAGCAGTTCTTC. Protein sequence: CASSFSGGSNEQFF.

This clone was observed once. This chain joins TRBV2 and TRBJ2-3, with D possibly matching TRBD1 (6 bases). CDR1 and CDR2 from the germline V gene are SNHLY and FYNNEI. V was pared by 6 bases and J by 1 base, with 14 bases between. The CDR3 runs 15 residues. CDR3 bases: TGTGCCAGCAGCGTACAGGGTACGGGCACAGATACGCAGTATTTT. This sequence encodes CASSVQGTGTDTQYF.

This sequence joins TRBV28 and TRBJ2-3; the D gene is possibly TRBD2 (6 bases). V lost 8 bases and J 2 bases, leaving 11 bases between the germline ends. This CDR3 is built from 13 residues. Germline V gene data show CDR1 as MDHEN and CDR2 as SYDVKM. CDR3 in DNA: TGTGCCAGCCTAGGACTAAACACAGATACGCAGTATTTT. This codes for CASLGLNTDTQYF.

The chain joins TRBV10-2 to TRBJ2-7; D unresolved. V shed 5 bases and J shed 4 bases, with 6 bases lying between them. This CDR3 contains 11 residues. Germline assignment: CDR1 WSHSY and CDR2 SAAADI. CDR3 in amino acids: CASSPKYEQYF. As DNA, the CDR3 is TGCGCCAGCAGTCCTAAGTACGAGCAGTACTTC.